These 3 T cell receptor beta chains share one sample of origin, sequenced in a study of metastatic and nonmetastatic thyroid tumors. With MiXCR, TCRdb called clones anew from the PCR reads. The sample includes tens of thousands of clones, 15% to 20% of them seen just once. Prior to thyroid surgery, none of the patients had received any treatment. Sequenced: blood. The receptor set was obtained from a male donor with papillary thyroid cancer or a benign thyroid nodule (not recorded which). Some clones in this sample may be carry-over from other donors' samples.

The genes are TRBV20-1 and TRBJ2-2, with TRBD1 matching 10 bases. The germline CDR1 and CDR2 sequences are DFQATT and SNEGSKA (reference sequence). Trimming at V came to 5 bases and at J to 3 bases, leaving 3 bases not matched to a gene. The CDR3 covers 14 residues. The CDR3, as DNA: TGCAGTGCTCGGACAGGGGGGGACACCGGGGAGCTGTTTTTT. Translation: CSARTGGDTGELFF.

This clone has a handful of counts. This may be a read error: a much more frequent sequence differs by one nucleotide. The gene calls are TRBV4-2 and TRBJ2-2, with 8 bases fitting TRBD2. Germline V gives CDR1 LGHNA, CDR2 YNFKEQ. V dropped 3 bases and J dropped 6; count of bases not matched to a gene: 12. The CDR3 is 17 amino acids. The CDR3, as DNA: TGTGCCAGCAGCCAGGAACCGGGAGGGGCGTACGCCGGGGAGCTGTTTTTT. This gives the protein CASSQEPGGAYAGELFF.

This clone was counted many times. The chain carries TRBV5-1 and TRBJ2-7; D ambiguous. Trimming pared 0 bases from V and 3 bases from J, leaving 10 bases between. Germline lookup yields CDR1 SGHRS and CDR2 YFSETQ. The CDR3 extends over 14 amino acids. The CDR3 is CASSLGGGGYEQYF. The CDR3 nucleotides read TGCGCCAGCAGCTTGGGTGGCGGCGGCTACGAGCAGTACTTC. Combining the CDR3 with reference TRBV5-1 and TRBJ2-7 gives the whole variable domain KAGVTQTPRYLIKTRGQQVTLSCSPISGHRSVSWYQQTPGQGLQFLFEYFSETQRNKGNFPGRFSGRQFSNSRSEMNVSTLELGDSALYLCASSLGGGGYEQYFGPGTRLTVT.